This TCR beta chain originates from a study of CD8+CD57+ T cells in acquired aplastic anemia. General observations from the study: Common to patients and controls were approximately 30 CD8+ CDR3 sequences.

The CDR3 is 11 amino acids. Trimming removed 7 bases at V and 15 bases at J, with 16 bases between. In the case of this clonotype: No antigen is known for it.

According to the study, genomic DNA was the template for TCR beta VDJ and CDR3 profiling. From the reads, TCRdb called clonotypes with MiXCR, one entry per CDR3 protein. The table has 200,000 to 250,000 distinct CDR3 sequences, 34% seen once. This sequence joins TRBV12-3 or TRBV12-4 and TRBJ2-1, with a weak D call TRBD2 (5 bases). Material for sequencing was sorted CD4+, CD8+, or CD8+CD57+ T cells (not recorded which) from PBMCs. This sequence originates from a human donor in good health, serving as a control. This CDR3 is CASTLLGFRFF. The CDR3 bases are TGTGCCAGCACCTTACTAGGATTTCGGTTCTTC.